This T cell receptor (beta chain) originates from a study of a mutant IDH1 vaccine in newly diagnosed glioma. Generated by immunoSEQ multiplex PCR, the TCRdb table keeps only in-frame clones and is missing some. The top ten hold 4.5% to 5.5% of the sample, which has 120,000 or so clones, about 80% seen once. This clone was observed at least ten times. Its specificity is unknown. Time point meaning: week 11, during vaccination. The content of each vaccine dose was 300 ug of mutant IDH1 20-mer peptide, and topical imiquimod accompanied it. Regarding the study as a whole: Evidence of vaccine-induced immune responses was documented in around 93% of patients. Pseudoprogression apparently tracked independently of changes in top peripheral T cell clonotypes.

The V gene's germline CDR1 is WNHNN and CDR2 SYGVQD (reference sequence). Trimming cost V 2 bases and J 3 bases; bases outside gene matches: 0. This CDR3 has 14 amino acids. The specimen was PBMCs, collected from a glioma patient whose treatment included an IDH1 peptide vaccine. The source is a man between 35 and 55 years old with glioma. This rearrangement joins TRBV10-1 to TRBJ2-2; 7 nucleotides match TRBD2. The CDR3 sequence: CASSETSDTGELFF. The CDR3 nucleotides are TGCGCCAGCAGTGAGACTAGCGACACCGGGGAGCTGTTTTTT.